In this sample, the clone carrying this T cell receptor beta chain turned up many times. Researchers made TCR beta libraries by using iRepertoire HTBI primers and running Arm-PCR on CDR3 regions. TCRdb re-derived calls from the multiplex PCR reads in MiXCR, one entry per CDR3 protein. The sample records hundreds of thousands of distinct CDR3 sequences, roughly 15% being singletons. Time point described: newly diagnosed GD, antithyroid drugs for less than 3 months. Extracted PBMC RNA gave rise to the TCR library. Graves' disease diagnosis followed American Thyroid Association guidelines. The patients were drawn from one endocrinology department in Xi'an, China. Germline V CDR1 and CDR2: SGHNT, YYREEE (reference sequence). This CDR3 region has 15 residues. V lost 4 bases, J lost 0 bases, and 12 bases lay in between. These data come from a study of regulatory T cells in long-lasting Graves disease.

This TCR was recovered from a female donor with Graves disease. The chain has TRBV5-4 and TRBJ2-3; D possibly corresponds to TRBD1 (6 bases). The sequencing here drew on peripheral blood mononuclear cells (PBMCs), taken at new diagnosis, from a patient treated with antithyroid drugs. The CDR3 DNA reads TGTGCCAGCAGCACCCGACAGGCTAGCACAGATACGCAGTATTTT. Protein: CASSTRQASTDTQYF. Full variable domain (outside the CDR3, taken from reference TRBV5-4 and TRBJ2-3): ETGVTQSPTHLIKTRGQQVTLRCSSQSGHNTVSWYQQALGQGPQFIFQYYREEENGRGNFPPRFSGLQFPNYSSELNVNALELDDSALYLCASSTRQASTDTQYFGPGTRLTVL.